These 27 T cell receptor beta chains were sequenced from one sample in a study of blood T cell repertoires in COVID-19. Profiling relied on immunoSEQ multiplex PCR, and the TCRdb table lists in-frame clones only, not all of them. The data hold about 74,000 clones, with approximately 84% observed a single time. The material sequenced was peripheral blood. The source of these receptors is a man in his 70s with acute or convalescent COVID-19.

This chain uses TRBV5-1 with TRBJ1-2; D gene uncertain. The CDR3 has 14 residues. From germline, CDR1 is SGHRS and CDR2 YFSETQ. V was trimmed by 4 bases and J by 2 bases, leaving 12 bases between them. This CDR3 is CASSPSVLNYGYTF. In nucleotides, the CDR3 is TGCGCCAGCAGCCCGTCAGTCTTAAACTATGGCTACACCTTC.

The chain employs TRBV5-1 and TRBJ1-4, with TRBD1 identical over 7 bases. Per the germline V gene, CDR1 is SGHRS and CDR2 is YFSETQ. Germline trimming cut 3 bases from V and 3 bases from J; bases unmatched to any gene: 2. The CDR3 spans 14 residues. The chain's CDR3 is CASSSQGANEKLFF. The CDR3 DNA reads as TGCGCCAGCAGCTCCCAGGGGGCTAATGAAAAACTGTTTTTT.

This sequence joins TRBV11-3 and TRBJ2-2; 14 nucleotides agree with TRBD2. J lost 7 bases, V lost 5 bases, and 3 bases had no gene match. The CDR3 has 15 residues. Germline V gene data show CDR1 as SGHNT and CDR2 as YENEEA. This CDR3 reads CASSRLAGGDGELFF. In DNA form, the CDR3 reads TGTGCCAGCAGCAGACTAGCGGGAGGGGACGGGGAGCTGTTTTTT.

The chain has TRBV2 and TRBJ2-7; a possible D gene is TRBD2 (5 bases). This CDR3 is built from 13 residues. Trimming shortened V by 7 bases and J by 3 bases, and 13 bases separated the two germline ends. CDR1 is SNHLY, CDR2 FYNNEI, per germline. CDR3 DNA: TGTGCCAGCACCCCTTCTAGCAGCTACGAGCAGTACTTC. Translation gives CASTPSSSYEQYF.

This chain uses TRBV10-1 with TRBJ2-3; 10 bases match TRBD1. Trimming removed 4 bases from V and 4 bases from J; junction bases left unmatched: 2. CDR3 size: 14 residues. From germline, CDR1 is WNHNN and CDR2 SYGVQD (reference sequence). CDR3 DNA: TGCGCCAGCAGTGTGGGACAGGGGTCAGATACGCAGTATTTT. Translating gives CASSVGQGSDTQYF.

V gene TRBV12-3 or TRBV12-4 combines with J gene TRBJ2-7, with D possibly being TRBD1 (5 bases). Deletions cut 2 bases from V and 7 bases from J, with 9 bases between. This CDR3 comprises 12 residues. CDR3 protein: CASSLQGREQYF. DNA of the CDR3: TGTGCCAGCAGTTTACAGGGTCGGGAGCAGTACTTC.

As concerns this clone: The sample carries other DNA sequences with the same CDR3. The rearrangement joins TRBV5-6 to TRBJ1-2; weak D call: TRBD1 (6 bases). Trimming removed 0 bases from V and 4 bases from J, with 7 bases in between. This CDR3 contains 13 residues. Looked up from germline, CDR1 is SGHDT and CDR2 is YYEEEE. CDR3: CASSLEQGYGYTF. In DNA form, the CDR3 reads TGTGCCAGCAGCTTGGAACAGGGCTATGGCTACACCTTC.

The chain is built from TRBV5-1 and TRBJ1-2, with D unclear. Trimming took off 4 bases at V and 0 bases at J, with 13 bases between the two ends. The CDR3 sequence is 15 residues long. Per germline, CDR1 SGHRS and CDR2 YFSETQ. CDR3 sequence (DNA): TGCGCCAGCAGCCGGGAAGATGGAGCTAACTATGGCTACACCTTC. This sequence encodes CASSREDGANYGYTF.

The chain links TRBV19 to TRBJ1-4, with D perhaps matching TRBD1 (5 bases). The CDR3 is 14 amino acids. Germline CDR1 is LNHDA and CDR2 is SQIVND (reference sequence). The V gene lost 3 bases and the J gene lost 8 bases, with 13 bases spanning the gap. The CDR3 DNA is TGTGCCAGTAGTATGGGGGGAGTCGGAGAAAAACTGTTTTTT. It codes for CASSMGGVGEKLFF.

This sequence joins TRBV6-5 and TRBJ2-1; 8 positions match TRBD2. Trimming at V came to 4 bases and at J to 7 bases, leaving 3 bases not matched to a gene. The CDR3 contains 13 residues. Germline CDR1 and CDR2: MNHEY and SVGAGI. The CDR3, as DNA: TGTGCCAGCAGTTTGACGGGGGGGAATGAGCAGTTCTTC. As protein: CASSLTGGNEQFF.

The chain couples TRBV12-5 to TRBJ2-7, with a weak D call TRBD2 (6 bases). Looked up from germline, CDR1 is LGHNT and CDR2 is FRNRAP. The CDR3 has 12 amino acids. Trimming took off 4 bases at V and 6 bases at J, with 10 bases between the two ends. CDR3 region: CASGWVGGEQYF. The CDR3 DNA reads as TGTGCTAGTGGTTGGGTGGGAGGCGAGCAGTACTTC.

The chain links TRBV5-5 to TRBJ1-1, with D possibly being TRBD1 (5 bases). This CDR3 is built from 12 residues. The germline V and J ends were trimmed by 3 bases and 10 bases, with 13 bases remaining between them. Germline assignment: CDR1 SGHKS and CDR2 YYEKEE (reference sequence). The CDR3 DNA is TGTGCCAGCAGCTGGGGCCTCAAGGGAGCTTTCTTT. This translates into CASSWGLKGAFF.

The V call is TRBV5-1, the J call TRBJ2-7; D ambiguous. The CDR3 loop spans 15 amino acids. Trimming removed 0 bases from V and 7 bases from J, with 17 bases in between. Germline CDR1 and CDR2: SGHRS and YFSETQ. The CDR3 bases are TGCGCCAGCAGCTTGGAGCATCCTGCAGGAACAGAGCAGTACTTC. Translated, it gives CASSLEHPAGTEQYF.

The rearrangement joins TRBV18 to TRBJ2-3, with 11 bases that match TRBD2. The CDR3 covers 17 residues. CDR1 and CDR2 from the germline V gene are KGHSH and LQKENI. The junction had 7 bases not matched to a gene; V was cut back by 3 bases and J by 2 bases. The CDR3 bases are TGTGCCAGCTCACCCGTAGCGGGAGGGCCAAACACAGATACGCAGTATTTT. Translated, it gives CASSPVAGGPNTDTQYF.

The chain links TRBV18 to TRBJ1-3, with D unclear. Trimming cost V 0 bases and J 0 bases, with 6 bases left between them. This CDR3 comprises 15 residues. From germline, CDR1 is KGHSH and CDR2 LQKENI. CDR3 protein: CASSPPSVSGNTIYF. The DNA of the CDR3 is TGTGCCAGCTCACCACCCTCGGTCTCTGGAAACACCATATATTTT.

This clone turned up a few times. V usage is TRBV2 and J usage is TRBJ2-7; no definite D call. This CDR3 has 13 amino acids. In germline, CDR1 is SNHLY, CDR2 FYNNEI. Between the trimmed V and J ends, which lost 5 bases and 1 base, there was a span of 9 bases. The CDR3 DNA reads as TGTGCCAGCAGTCATCAGGAATCCTACGAGCAGTACTTC. Its translation: CASSHQESYEQYF. Combining the CDR3 with reference TRBV2 and TRBJ2-7 gives the whole variable domain EPEVTQTPSHQVTQMGQEVILRCVPISNHLYFYWYRQILGQKVEFLVSFYNNEISEKSEIFDDQFSVERPDGSNFTLKIRSTKLEDSAMYFCASSHQESYEQYFGPGTRLTVT.

The V call is TRBV19, the J call TRBJ2-2, with TRBD1 identical over 8 bases. The CDR3 loop spans 16 amino acids. CDR1 is LNHDA, CDR2 SQIVND, per germline (reference sequence). The J segment lost 4 bases and the V segment lost 4 bases, leaving 8 bases of the junction unmatched. The CDR3 bases are TGTGCCAGTAGTACACCGGGACAGGAGCTCACCGGGGAGCTGTTTTTT. Its protein product is CASSTPGQELTGELFF.

The V gene is TRBV7-3, the J gene TRBJ2-2; 12 positions match TRBD2. V gave up 2 bases and J gave up 3 bases; unmatched junction bases: 7. Germline V gene lookup returns CDR1 SGHTA and CDR2 FQGTGA. The CDR3 is 18 amino acids. The CDR3 DNA reads TGTGCCAGCAGCTTAGTGCTAGCGGGGGGGCTGGACACCGGGGAGCTGTTTTTT. This encodes CASSLVLAGGLDTGELFF.

V and J are TRBV5-1 and TRBJ2-2; TRBD2 matches 10 bases. V trimming: 1 base; J trimming: 0 bases; junction bases outside the gene matches: 0. The CDR3 runs to 16 residues. In germline, CDR1 is SGHRS, CDR2 YFSETQ. Written as DNA, the CDR3 is TGCGCCAGCAGCTTGACTAGCGGGGCGAACACCGGGGAGCTGTTTTTT. Its protein is CASSLTSGANTGELFF.

This clone occurred a few times. At one end the junction does not follow the germline gene, possibly because of a read error. The chain employs TRBV7-7 and TRBJ2-5; tentative D call: TRBD2 (5 bases). Germline CDR1 is SSHAT and CDR2 is FNYEAQ (reference sequence). The CDR3 is 13 amino acids. CDR3 sequence (DNA): TGTGCTAGCAGCCCTGGGAGACAAGAGACCCAGTACTTC. Translated, it gives CASSPGRQETQYF.

The chain joins TRBV7-2 to TRBJ1-1; 7 nucleotides line up with TRBD1. Germline CDR1 SGHTA, CDR2 FQGNSA. This CDR3 has 14 amino acids. V lost 3 bases, J lost 8 bases, and 9 bases stayed unmatched. This CDR3 is CASSFRQGLGEAFF. The DNA for the CDR3 is TGTGCCAGCAGCTTCCGACAGGGACTCGGAGAAGCTTTCTTT.

The chain links TRBV5-1 to TRBJ2-2, with TRBD1 as a possible D gene (6 bases). The V gene's germline CDR1 is SGHRS and CDR2 YFSETQ. This CDR3 has 16 residues. V lost 5 bases and J lost 4, with 18 bases in between. CDR3 DNA sequence: TGCGCCAGCAGGAGGGACATTGGTTTGGGCACCGGGGAGCTGTTTTTT. Translating gives CASRRDIGLGTGELFF.

This chain connects TRBV15 to TRBJ2-6, with D tentatively TRBD2 (6 bases). V was cut by 3 bases and J by 4 bases, with 13 bases left in between. CDR3 length equals 16 residues. Germline CDR1 is LNHNV and CDR2 is YYDKDF (reference sequence). The CDR3 loop reads CATSREGGAGANVLTF. The CDR3 DNA is TGTGCCACCAGCAGGGAAGGCGGGGCAGGGGCCAACGTCCTGACTTTC.

The chain is built from TRBV6-2 or TRBV6-3 and TRBJ1-1; no reliable D call. There are 14 residues in the CDR3. With 4 bases removed from V and 4 bases from J, the gap between germline ends came to 13 bases. CDR1 MNHEY and CDR2 SVGEGT come from the germline V gene. The CDR3 protein is CASSFSTRATEAFF. In nucleotides, the CDR3 is TGTGCCAGCAGTTTTTCCACCCGAGCCACTGAAGCTTTCTTT.

The J gene is TRBJ2-1, the V gene TRBV7-3; TRBD2 agrees at 8 bases. The trim removed 5 bases at V and 9 bases at J, leaving 9 bases unmatched. Germline V gives CDR1 SGHTA, CDR2 FQGTGA. This CDR3 contains 14 residues. CDR3 amino acids: CASSPTGGPGEQFF. The CDR3 region has the DNA TGTGCCAGCAGCCCAACGGGGGGGCCGGGTGAGCAGTTCTTC.

The rearrangement joins TRBV5-8 to TRBJ1-1; TRBD1 is a possible D gene (6 bases). From germline, CDR1 is SGHTS and CDR2 YDEGEE. The V end lost 2 bases, the J end lost 1 base, and 9 bases lay between the germline ends. CDR3 length equals 14 residues. CDR3 region: CASSFPGQNTEAFF. DNA of the CDR3: TGTGCCAGCAGCTTTCCGGGACAGAACACTGAAGCTTTCTTT.

The chain joins TRBV6-5 to TRBJ1-1; no definite D call. The germline V gene has CDR1 MNHEY and CDR2 SVGAGI. The CDR3 sequence is 13 residues long. Trimming took 10 bases from V and 8 from J, leaving 20 bases between them. The CDR3 bases are TGTGCCACCCTCCCGCGCACCACGGGAGAAGCTTTCTTT. Protein product: CATLPRTTGEAFF.